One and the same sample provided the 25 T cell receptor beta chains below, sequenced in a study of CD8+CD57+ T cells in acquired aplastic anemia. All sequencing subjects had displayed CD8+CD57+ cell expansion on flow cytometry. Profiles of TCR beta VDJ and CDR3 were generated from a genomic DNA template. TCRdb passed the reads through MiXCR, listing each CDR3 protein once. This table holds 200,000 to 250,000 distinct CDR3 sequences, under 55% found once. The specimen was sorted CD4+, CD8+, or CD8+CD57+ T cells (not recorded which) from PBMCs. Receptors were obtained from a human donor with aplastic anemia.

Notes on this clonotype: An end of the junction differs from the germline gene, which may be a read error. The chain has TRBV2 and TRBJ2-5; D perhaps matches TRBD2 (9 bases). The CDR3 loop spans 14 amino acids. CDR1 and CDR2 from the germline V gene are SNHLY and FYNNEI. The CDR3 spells CASSPQAGGAGTGF. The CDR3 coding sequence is TGTGCCAGCAGTCCTCAGGCGGGAGGGGCTGGGACAGGCTTC.

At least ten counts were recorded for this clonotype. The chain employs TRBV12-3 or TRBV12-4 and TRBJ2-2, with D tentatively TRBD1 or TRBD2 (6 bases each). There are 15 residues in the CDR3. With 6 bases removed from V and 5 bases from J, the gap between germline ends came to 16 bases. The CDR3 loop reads CASSLGGLGTGELFF. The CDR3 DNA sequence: TGTGCCAGCAGCCTAGGGGGGTTGGGTACCGGGGAGCTGTTTTTT.

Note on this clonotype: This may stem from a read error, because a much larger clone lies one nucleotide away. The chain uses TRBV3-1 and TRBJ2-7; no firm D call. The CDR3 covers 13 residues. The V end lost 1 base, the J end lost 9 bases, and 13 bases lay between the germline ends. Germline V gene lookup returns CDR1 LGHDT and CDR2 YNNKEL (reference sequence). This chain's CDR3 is CASSQGPEDGQYF. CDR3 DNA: TGTGCCAGCAGCCAAGGCCCCGAGGACGGGCAGTACTTC.

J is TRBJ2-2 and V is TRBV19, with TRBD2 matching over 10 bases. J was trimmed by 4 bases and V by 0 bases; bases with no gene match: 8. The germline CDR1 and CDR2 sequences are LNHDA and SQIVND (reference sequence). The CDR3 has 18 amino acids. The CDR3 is CASSIDLASGGPTGELFF. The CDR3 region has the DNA TGTGCCAGTAGTATAGATCTGGCTAGCGGGGGACCCACCGGGGAGCTGTTTTTT.

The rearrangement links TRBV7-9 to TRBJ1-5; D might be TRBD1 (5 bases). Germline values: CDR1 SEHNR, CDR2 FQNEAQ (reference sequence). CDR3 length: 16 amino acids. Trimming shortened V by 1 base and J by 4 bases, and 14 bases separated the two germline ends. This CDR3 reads CASSLGGLQLNQPQHF. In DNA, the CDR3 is TGTGCCAGCAGCTTAGGGGGGTTACAATTGAATCAGCCCCAGCATTTT.

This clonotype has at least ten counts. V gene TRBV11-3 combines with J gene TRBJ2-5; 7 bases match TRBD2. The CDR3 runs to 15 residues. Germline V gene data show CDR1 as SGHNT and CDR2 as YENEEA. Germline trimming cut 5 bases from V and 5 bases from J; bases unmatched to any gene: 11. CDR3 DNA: TGTGCCAGCAGCCCCTCCCCCGGGGGGAGGGAGACCCAGTACTTC. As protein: CASSPSPGGRETQYF.

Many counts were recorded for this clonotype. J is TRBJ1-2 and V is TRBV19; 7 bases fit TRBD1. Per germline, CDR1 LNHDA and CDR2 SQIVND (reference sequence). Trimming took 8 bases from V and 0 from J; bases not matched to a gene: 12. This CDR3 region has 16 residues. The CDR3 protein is CASAPPGTAANYGYTF. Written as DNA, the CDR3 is TGTGCCAGTGCACCGCCCGGGACAGCAGCTAACTATGGCTACACCTTC. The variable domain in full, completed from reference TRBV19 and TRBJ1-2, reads DGGITQSPKYLFRKEGQNVTLSCEQNLNHDAMYWYRQDPGQGLRLIYYSQIVNDFQKGDIAEGYSVSREKKESFPLTVTSAQKNPTAFYLCASAPPGTAANYGYTFGSGTRLTVV.

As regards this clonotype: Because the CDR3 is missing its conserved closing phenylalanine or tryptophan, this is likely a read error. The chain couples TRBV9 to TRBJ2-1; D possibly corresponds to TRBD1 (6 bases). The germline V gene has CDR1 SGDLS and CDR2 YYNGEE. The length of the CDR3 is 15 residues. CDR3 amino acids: CASTPPGQSFNEQFL. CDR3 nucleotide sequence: TGTGCCAGCACACCTCCGGGACAATCCTTCAATGAGCAGTTCCTC.

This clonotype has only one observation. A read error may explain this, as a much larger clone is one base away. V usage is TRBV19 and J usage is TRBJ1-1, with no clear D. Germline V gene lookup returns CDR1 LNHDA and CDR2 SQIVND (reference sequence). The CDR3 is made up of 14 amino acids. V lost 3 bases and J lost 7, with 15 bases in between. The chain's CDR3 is CASSIYNLGIEAFF. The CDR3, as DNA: TGTGCCAGTAGTATTTATAATCTGGGGATTGAAGCTTTCTTT.

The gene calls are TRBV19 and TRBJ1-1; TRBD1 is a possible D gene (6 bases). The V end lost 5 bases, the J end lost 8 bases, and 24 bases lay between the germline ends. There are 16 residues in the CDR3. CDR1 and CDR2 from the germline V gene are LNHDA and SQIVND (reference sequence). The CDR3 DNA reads TGTGCCAGTAGTGCCCAAAGCGGGCAGGGGAGGGAGGAAGCTTTCTTT. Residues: CASSAQSGQGREEAFF.

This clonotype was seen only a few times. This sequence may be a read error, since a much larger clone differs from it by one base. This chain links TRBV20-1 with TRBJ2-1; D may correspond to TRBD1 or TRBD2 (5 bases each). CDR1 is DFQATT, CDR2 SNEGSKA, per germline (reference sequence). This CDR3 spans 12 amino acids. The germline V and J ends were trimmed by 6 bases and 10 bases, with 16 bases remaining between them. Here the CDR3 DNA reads TGCAGTGCCCTTTTTCAAGGGGACGAGCAGTTCTTC. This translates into CSALFQGDEQFF.

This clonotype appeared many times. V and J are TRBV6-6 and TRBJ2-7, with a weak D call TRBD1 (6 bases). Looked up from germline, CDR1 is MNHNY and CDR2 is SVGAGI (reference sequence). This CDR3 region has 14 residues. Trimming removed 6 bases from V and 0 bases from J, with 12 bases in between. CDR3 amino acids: CASRGTSSSYEQYF. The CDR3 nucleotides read TGTGCCAGCAGGGGGACATCGAGCTCCTACGAGCAGTACTTC.

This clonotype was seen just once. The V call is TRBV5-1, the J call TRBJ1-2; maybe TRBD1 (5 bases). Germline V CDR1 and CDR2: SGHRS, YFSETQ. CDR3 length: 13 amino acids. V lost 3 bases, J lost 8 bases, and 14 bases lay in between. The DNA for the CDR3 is TGCGCCAGCAGCTCGGACACCTCCCGGGGCTACACCTTC. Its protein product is CASSSDTSRGYTF. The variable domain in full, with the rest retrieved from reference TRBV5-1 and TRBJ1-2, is KAGVTQTPRYLIKTRGQQVTLSCSPISGHRSVSWYQQTPGQGLQFLFEYFSETQRNKGNFPGRFSGRQFSNSRSEMNVSTLELGDSALYLCASSSDTSRGYTFGSGTRLTVV.

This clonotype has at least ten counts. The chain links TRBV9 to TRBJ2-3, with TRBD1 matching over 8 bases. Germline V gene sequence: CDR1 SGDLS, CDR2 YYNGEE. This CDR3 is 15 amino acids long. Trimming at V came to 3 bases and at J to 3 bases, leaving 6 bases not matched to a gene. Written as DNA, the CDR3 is TGTGCCAGCAGCGACCGGGACAGGTTAACAGATACGCAGTATTTT. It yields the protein CASSDRDRLTDTQYF.

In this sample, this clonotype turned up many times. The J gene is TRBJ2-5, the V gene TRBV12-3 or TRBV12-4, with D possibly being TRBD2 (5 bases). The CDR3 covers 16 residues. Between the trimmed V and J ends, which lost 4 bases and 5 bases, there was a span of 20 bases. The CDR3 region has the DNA TGTGCCAGCAGTTGGTACAGTGACCCCTCGGGGGAGACCCAGTACTTC. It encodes CASSWYSDPSGETQYF.

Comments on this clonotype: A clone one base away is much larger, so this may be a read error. The CDR3 sequence: CASRDGPQGITDTRYF. In DNA, the CDR3 is TGTGCCAGCAGGGACGGACCGCAGGGAATAACAGATACGCGGTATTTT. The gene calls are TRBV5-6 and TRBJ2-3, with TRBD1 as a possible D gene (5 bases). The CDR3 covers 16 residues. CDR1 is SGHDT, CDR2 YYEEEE, per germline.

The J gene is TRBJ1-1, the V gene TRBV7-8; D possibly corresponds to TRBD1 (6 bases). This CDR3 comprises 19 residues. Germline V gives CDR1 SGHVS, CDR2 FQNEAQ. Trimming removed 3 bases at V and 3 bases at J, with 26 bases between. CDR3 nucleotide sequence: TGTGCCAGCAGCTTGGGGGACATGGATACGCAGGGAGGCGACACTGAAGCTTTCTTT. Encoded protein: CASSLGDMDTQGGDTEAFF.

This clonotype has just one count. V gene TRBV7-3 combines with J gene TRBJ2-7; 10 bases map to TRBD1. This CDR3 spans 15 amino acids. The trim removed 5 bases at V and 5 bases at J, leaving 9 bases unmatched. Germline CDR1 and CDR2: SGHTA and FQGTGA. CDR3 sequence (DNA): TGTGCCAGCAGCGATCGACAGGGGGCGATCGACGAGCAGTACTTC. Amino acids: CASSDRQGAIDEQYF. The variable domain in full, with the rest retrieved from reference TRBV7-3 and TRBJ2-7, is GAGVSQTPSNKVTEKGKYVELRCDPISGHTALYWYRQSLGQGPEFLIYFQGTGAADDSGLPNDRFFAVRPEGSVSTLKIQRTERGDSAVYLCASSDRQGAIDEQYFGPGTRLTVT.

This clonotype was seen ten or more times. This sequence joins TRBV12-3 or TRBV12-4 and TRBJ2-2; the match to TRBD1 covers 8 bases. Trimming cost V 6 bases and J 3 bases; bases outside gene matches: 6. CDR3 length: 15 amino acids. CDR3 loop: CASSRDRGHTGELFF. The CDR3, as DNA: TGTGCCAGCAGCCGTGACAGGGGCCACACCGGGGAGCTGTTTTTT.

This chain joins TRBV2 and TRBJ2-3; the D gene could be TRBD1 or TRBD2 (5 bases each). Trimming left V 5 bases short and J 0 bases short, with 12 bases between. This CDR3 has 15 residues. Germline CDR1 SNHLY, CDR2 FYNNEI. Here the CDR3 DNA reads TGTGCCAGCAGTCCCGGGACCTTGAGCACAGATACGCAGTATTTT. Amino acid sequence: CASSPGTLSTDTQYF.

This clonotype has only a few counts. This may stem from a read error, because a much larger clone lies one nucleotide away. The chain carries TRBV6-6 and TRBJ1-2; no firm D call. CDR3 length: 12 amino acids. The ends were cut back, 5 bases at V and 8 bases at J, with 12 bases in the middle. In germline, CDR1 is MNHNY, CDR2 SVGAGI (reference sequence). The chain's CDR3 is CASSPKSLGYTF. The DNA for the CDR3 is TGTGCCAGCAGTCCCAAAAGTTTAGGCTACACCTTC.

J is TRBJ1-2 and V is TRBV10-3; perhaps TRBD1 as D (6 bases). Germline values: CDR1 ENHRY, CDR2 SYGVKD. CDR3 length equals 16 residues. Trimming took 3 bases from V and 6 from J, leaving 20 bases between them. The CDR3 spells CAISDPLTGLTDGYTF. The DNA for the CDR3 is TGTGCCATCAGTGACCCACTCACAGGGTTAACTGATGGCTACACCTTC.

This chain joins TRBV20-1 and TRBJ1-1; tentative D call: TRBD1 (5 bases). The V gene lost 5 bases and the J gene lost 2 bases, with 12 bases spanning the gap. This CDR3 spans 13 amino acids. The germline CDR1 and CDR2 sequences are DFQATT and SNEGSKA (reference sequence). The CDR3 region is CSAQKTANTEAFF. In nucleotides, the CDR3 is TGCAGTGCTCAGAAGACAGCTAACACTGAAGCTTTCTTT.

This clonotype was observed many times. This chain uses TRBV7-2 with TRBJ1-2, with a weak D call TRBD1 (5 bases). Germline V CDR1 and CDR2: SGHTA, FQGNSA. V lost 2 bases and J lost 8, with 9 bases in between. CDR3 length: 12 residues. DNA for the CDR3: TGTGCCAGCAGCTTACGGGGGACCGGCTACACCTTC. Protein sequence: CASSLRGTGYTF.

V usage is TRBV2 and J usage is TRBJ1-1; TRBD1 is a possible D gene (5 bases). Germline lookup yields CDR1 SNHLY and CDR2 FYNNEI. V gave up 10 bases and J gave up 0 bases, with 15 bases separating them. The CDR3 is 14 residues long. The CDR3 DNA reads TGTGCCACCCAGCCCGGGGCCATGAACACTGAAGCTTTCTTT. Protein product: CATQPGAMNTEAFF.